The clone carrying this T cell receptor beta chain occurred a few times. Its antigen remains unknown. 5'RACE template switching added a universal primer site and UMIs to TCR cDNA. In TCRdb, the 5' RACE reads were re-called with MiXCR into one record per CDR3 protein. The repertoire includes more than 250,000 distinct CDR3 sequences, 6.8% of them detected once, and roughly a sixth sits in the top ten. This sample was included in a study of T cells after yellow fever vaccination. Study conclusions and caveats: The study noted that FACS-sorted repertoires could contain abundant clonotypes contaminating from the bulk population.

The CDR3 spans 14 residues. Germline V CDR1 and CDR2: SGHTA, FQGNSA. V was trimmed by 1 base and J by 1 base, leaving 8 bases between them. This clonotype was obtained from a man in his late teens or twenties who received the YFV17D yellow fever vaccine. The material sequenced was PBMCs, taken around 45 days after the first yellow fever vaccination. V usage is TRBV7-2 and J usage is TRBJ2-7; no firm D call. The CDR3 DNA sequence: TGTGCCAGCAGCTTAGAGACACTTTCCTACGAGCAGTACTTC. Protein sequence: CASSLETLSYEQYF.